This T cell receptor beta chain was obtained from a study of T cells in Graves' hyperthyroidism and ophthalmopathy. General study findings and limits: The majority of expanded thyroid clonotypes above 0.001 also appeared in blood.

The investigators amplified TCR beta CDR3 regions from RNA transcripts. First-round RT-PCR targeting the TCR CDR3 was performed with the HTBI primer set. One entry per CDR3 protein, called by TCRdb with MiXCR from the multiplex PCR reads. The table lists 300,000 or so distinct CDR3 sequences, approximately 18% of them singletons. In the case of this clonotype: Its antigen is not known.

When ophthalmopathy did not progress within 18 months, Graves' hyperthyroidism was considered stable. From 10 ml of fresh peripheral blood, PBMCs were isolated. Germline V lookup: CDR1 DFQATT, CDR2 SNEGSKA (reference sequence). Trimming removed 3 bases at V and 1 base at J, with 14 bases between. This CDR3 spans 15 amino acids. The source is a woman aged 45-59 years with Graves' hyperthyroidism. J is TRBJ2-3 and V is TRBV20-1, with a possible D match to TRBD2 (7 bases). The sequencing input was blood. The CDR3 DNA follows: TGCAGTGCTAGGGGGGTAGGGGGGGGCACAGATACGCAGTATTTT. Translation gives CSARGVGGGTDTQYF.